The next 24 T cell receptor beta chains were all read from a single sample in a study of T cell repertoires in ileal Crohn's disease. Some clones are missing from TCRdb's copy, which holds only in-frame ones; the method was immunoSEQ multiplex PCR. Of over 8,500 clones listed, around 75% are singletons. Described time point: neoterminal ileum biopsy at postoperative endoscopy, about 6 months after surgery. Sequenced material: ileal tissue. Receptors originate from an adult with Crohn's disease.

The chain employs TRBV20-1 and TRBJ2-3; TRBD2 is a possible D gene (5 bases). Per the germline V gene, CDR1 is DFQATT and CDR2 is SNEGSKA (reference sequence). The CDR3 consists of 11 residues. V was clipped by 3 bases and J by 5 bases, with 6 bases between them. This chain's CDR3 is CSARRVDTQYF. In DNA, the CDR3 is TGCAGTGCTAGGAGGGTAGATACGCAGTATTTT.

J is TRBJ2-3 and V is TRBV13; weak D call: TRBD1 (5 bases). Germline CDR1 reads PRHDT; CDR2 reads FYEKMQ (reference sequence). The CDR3 totals 14 residues. The V end lost 2 bases, the J end lost 3 bases, and 9 bases lay between the germline ends. Here the CDR3 reads CASSLQGLTDTQYF. The DNA of the CDR3 is TGTGCCAGCAGCTTACAGGGTTTAACAGATACGCAGTATTTT. Full variable domain (outside the CDR3, taken from reference TRBV13 and TRBJ2-3): AAGVIQSPRHLIKEKRETATLKCYPIPRHDTVYWYQQGPGQDPQFLISFYEKMQSDKGSIPDRFSAQQFSDYHSELNMSSLELGDSALYFCASSLQGLTDTQYFGPGTRLTVL.

V is TRBV6-5 and J is TRBJ2-7; D might be TRBD2 (7 bases). This CDR3 spans 14 amino acids. V was pared by 5 bases and J by 2 bases, with 13 bases between. Germline CDR1 and CDR2: MNHEY and SVGAGI. CDR3 in DNA: TGTGCCAGCAGTAAAAGGGAGGGGGCCTACGAGCAGTACTTC. Its translation is CASSKREGAYEQYF.

The gene calls are TRBV7-2 and TRBJ2-2, with 10 bases that match TRBD1. V trimming: 6 bases; J trimming: 6 bases; junction bases outside the gene matches: 7. The V gene's germline CDR1 is SGHTA and CDR2 FQGNSA. The CDR3 has 15 residues. The CDR3 reads CASRSGTGEAGELFF. The CDR3 nucleotides are TGTGCCAGCAGGTCCGGGACAGGGGAGGCCGGGGAGCTGTTTTTT.

This sequence joins TRBV11-1 and TRBJ2-3; D is perhaps TRBD2 (5 bases). This CDR3 comprises 13 residues. Germline V lookup: CDR1 SGHAT, CDR2 FQDESV (reference sequence). V was shortened by 3 bases and J by 1 base, with 5 bases between the two germline ends. DNA of the CDR3: TGTGCCAGCAGCTTCGGGGGCACAGATACGCAGTATTTT. Translation: CASSFGGTDTQYF.

V is TRBV9 and J is TRBJ1-1; 10 bases line up with TRBD1. The V gene end was trimmed by 4 bases and the J gene end by 1 base; junction bases not matched to a gene: 4. This CDR3 spans 15 amino acids. Germline V CDR1 and CDR2: SGDLS, YYNGEE. As DNA, the CDR3 is TGTGCCAGCAGCCCATGGACAGGGGGGAACACTGAAGCTTTCTTT. Its protein product is CASSPWTGGNTEAFF.

The chain is built from TRBV9 and TRBJ2-3, with 7 bases matching TRBD2. Trimming removed 0 bases from V and 5 bases from J; junction bases left unmatched: 9. The CDR3 has 16 amino acids. Germline loops: CDR1 SGDLS, CDR2 YYNGEE. CDR3 region: CASSVGSRGLQDTQYF. CDR3 nucleotides: TGTGCCAGCAGCGTAGGATCGCGGGGACTACAAGATACGCAGTATTTT.

The gene calls are TRBV4-3 and TRBJ1-1; the D gene is possibly TRBD1 (5 bases). This CDR3 is 14 amino acids long. V was pared by 4 bases and J by 3 bases, with 12 bases between. CDR1 is LGHNA and CDR2 is YSLEER in the germline V gene. The CDR3 DNA reads TGCGCCAGCAGCCCGGCGGGGGTGGACACTGAAGCTTTCTTT. This codes for CASSPAGVDTEAFF.

The chain uses TRBV6-5 and TRBJ1-1; D remains ambiguous. CDR1 MNHEY and CDR2 SVGAGI come from the germline V gene. V was cut by 8 bases and J by 0 bases, with 10 bases left in between. The CDR3 covers 13 residues. CDR3 loop: CASRRSVNTEAFF. The CDR3 coding sequence is TGTGCCAGCCGTCGGTCCGTGAACACTGAAGCTTTCTTT.

The chain recombines TRBV5-6 with TRBJ2-7; TRBD2 agrees at 8 bases. The CDR3 has 17 residues. Germline V gene sequence: CDR1 SGHDT, CDR2 YYEEEE. V dropped 4 bases and J dropped 3; count of bases not matched to a gene: 15. CDR3 nucleotide sequence: TGTGCCAGCAGCCCCGCGAGCGGGGGCTATTTTAGCTACGAGCAGTACTTC. Its translation: CASSPASGGYFSYEQYF.

V and J are TRBV6-6 and TRBJ1-1; perhaps TRBD1 as D (6 bases). The CDR3 runs 13 residues. CDR1 and CDR2 (germline): MNHNY, SVGAGI (reference sequence). Trimming removed 2 bases from V and 10 bases from J, with 14 bases in between. CDR3 in amino acids: CASSYLGGARAFF. Written as DNA, the CDR3 is TGTGCCAGCAGTTACCTGGGGGGGGCGCGAGCTTTCTTT.

V gene TRBV15 combines with J gene TRBJ1-2; 8 bases line up with TRBD1. The CDR3 has 14 amino acids. J was trimmed by 5 bases and V by 6 bases; bases with no gene match: 8. Germline values: CDR1 LNHNV, CDR2 YYDKDF (reference sequence). The DNA of the CDR3 is TGTGCCACCAGACCGAAACAGGGGGGATATGGCTACACCTTC. Amino acids: CATRPKQGGYGYTF. The variable domain in full, completed from reference TRBV15 and TRBJ1-2, reads DAMVIQNPRYQVTQFGKPVTLSCSQTLNHNVMYWYQQKSSQAPKLLFHYYDKDFNNEADTPDNFQSRRPNTSFCFLDIRSPGLGDTAMYLCATRPKQGGYGYTFGSGTRLTVV.

This chain links TRBV5-1 with TRBJ2-2; unclear D gene. The CDR3 length is 14 residues. Trimming took off 1 base at V and 6 bases at J, with 10 bases between the two ends. The germline gives CDR1 SGHRS, CDR2 YFSETQ. CDR3 bases: TGCGCCAGCAGCTTGATCGGCGGCGCCGGGGAGCTGTTTTTT. Its translation is CASSLIGGAGELFF.

The chain uses TRBV6-1 and TRBJ1-4; 8 bases are a match to TRBD1. The V segment lost 4 bases and the J segment 3 bases; nucleotides outside the gene matches: 4. This CDR3 has 15 residues. CDR1 and CDR2 from the germline V gene are MNHNS and SASEGT. This CDR3 reads CASSAETGANEKLFF. CDR3 nucleotide sequence: TGTGCCAGCAGTGCAGAGACAGGGGCTAATGAAAAACTGTTTTTT.

V is TRBV25-1 and J is TRBJ2-3; 7 bases align to TRBD1. V trimming: 1 base; J trimming: 0 bases; junction bases outside the gene matches: 1. The germline gives CDR1 MGHDK, CDR2 SYGVNS. This CDR3 has 15 amino acids. CDR3 in amino acids: CASSEWTGSTDTQYF. The CDR3 coding sequence is TGTGCCAGCAGTGAATGGACAGGAAGCACAGATACGCAGTATTTT.

In this sample, this clone turned up once. The chain employs TRBV10-3 and TRBJ1-6; the D gene is possibly TRBD1 (5 bases). The CDR3 covers 17 residues. Germline V gene sequence: CDR1 ENHRY, CDR2 SYGVKD. V lost 0 bases and J 12 bases, leaving 21 bases between the germline ends. CDR3 sequence reads: CAISESSGFGADLPLHF. CDR3 coding DNA: TGTGCCATCAGTGAGTCGTCAGGGTTTGGGGCCGACTTACCCCTCCACTTT.

This clone ranks as medium-sized. Other nucleotide sequences from this sample produce the same CDR3. The chain links TRBV10-3 to TRBJ2-7; 9 nucleotides align to TRBD1. This CDR3 is built from 13 residues. Germline CDR1 and CDR2: ENHRY and SYGVKD. V shed 4 bases, J shed 2 bases, and the junction held 0 bases outside the gene matches. The DNA of the CDR3 is TGTGCCATCAGTGGGACAGGGGCCTACGAGCAGTACTTC. It translates to CAISGTGAYEQYF.

The chain recombines TRBV5-8 with TRBJ1-1, with TRBD1 as a possible D gene (6 bases). The germline CDR1 and CDR2 sequences are SGHTS and YDEGEE. The CDR3 has 15 amino acids. V was pared by 4 bases and J by 5 bases, with 18 bases between. The DNA of the CDR3 is TGTGCCAGCAGCCCAGGGGACGGCGTTGGGACTGAAGCTTTCTTT. Amino acids: CASSPGDGVGTEAFF.

The chain combines TRBV6-5 with TRBJ1-5; 10 bases are a match to TRBD1. The CDR3 runs 15 residues. The ends lost 5 bases at V and 6 bases at J; junction bases unmatched: 7. The germline V gene has CDR1 MNHEY and CDR2 SVGAGI. CDR3 sequence (DNA): TGTGCCAGCAGTCTCGGGACAGGGGAGAGTCAGCCCCAGCATTTT. The encoded protein is CASSLGTGESQPQHF.

The chain combines TRBV20-1 with TRBJ1-2; the D gene is possibly TRBD1 (5 bases). Germline CDR1 reads DFQATT; CDR2 reads SNEGSKA (reference sequence). This CDR3 is 11 amino acids long. The CDR3 protein is CSPTVNYGYTF. CDR3 DNA: TGCAGCCCGACAGTCAACTATGGCTACACCTTC.

The chain couples TRBV4-1 to TRBJ1-2, with 10 bases fitting TRBD1. V shed 3 bases, J shed 7 bases, and the junction held 14 bases outside the gene matches. Germline V gene lookup returns CDR1 MGHRA and CDR2 YSYEKL. There are 17 residues in the CDR3. CDR3 coding DNA: TGCGCCAGCAGCCAGCTAAACCCTGGGACAGGGGATGGTGGCTACACCTTC. As protein: CASSQLNPGTGDGGYTF.

The V and J genes are TRBV7-2 and TRBJ1-1, with no clear D. Trimming stripped 2 bases from V and 1 base from J, with 8 bases between. Per the germline V gene, CDR1 is SGHTA and CDR2 is FQGNSA. The CDR3 totals 14 residues. The CDR3 reads CASSLLPGNTEAFF. CDR3 in DNA: TGTGCCAGCAGCTTACTCCCAGGGAACACTGAAGCTTTCTTT.

This chain joins TRBV15 and TRBJ1-6, with 8 bases lining up with TRBD1. The CDR3 totals 14 residues. The V segment lost 8 bases and the J segment 10 bases; nucleotides outside the gene matches: 10. The germline V gene has CDR1 LNHNV and CDR2 YYDKDF (reference sequence). CDR3 sequence reads: CATREDRVSSPLHF. CDR3 nucleotides: TGTGCCACCCGCGAGGACAGGGTCTCATCACCCCTCCACTTT.

The chain uses TRBV5-1 and TRBJ1-4; D perhaps matches TRBD1 (5 bases). Between the trimmed V and J ends, which lost 4 bases and 3 bases, there was a span of 10 bases. The CDR3 covers 14 residues. The germline V gene encodes CDR1 SGHRS and CDR2 YFSETQ. The CDR3 spells CASSVTDANEKLFF. The CDR3 nucleotides read TGCGCCAGCAGCGTGACAGATGCTAATGAAAAACTGTTTTTT.